These 30 T cell receptor beta chains were all obtained from the same sample, sequenced in a study of molecular identifiers for immune sequencing clone quantification. A single record per CDR3 protein comes from TCRdb applying MiXCR to the PCR reads. The sample yields tens of thousands of distinct CDR3 sequences, roughly 25% seen once. Sequencing was performed on naive CD8+ T cells from blood, with Jurkat cell RNA spiked in. Stated subset: FACS-sorted CD8+CD4-CCR7+CD45RA+ naive T cells. The receptors were sampled from a human donor in good health. Some libraries in this study had Jurkat cell RNA spiked in.

This clonotype has ten or more counts. This sequence joins TRBV7-9 and TRBJ2-7; the D call may be TRBD1 or TRBD2 (5 bases each). Germline lookup yields CDR1 SEHNR and CDR2 FQNEAQ (reference sequence). This CDR3 is 14 amino acids long. Trimming removed 10 bases from V and 7 bases from J, with 23 bases in between. CDR3 amino acids: CAILLPGPRREQYF. CDR3 bases: TGTGCCATCCTCCTACCGGGACCCCGCAGGGAGCAGTACTTC.

Many counts were recorded for this clonotype. V gene TRBV29-1 combines with J gene TRBJ2-7, with D possibly called TRBD1 or TRBD2 (5 bases each). This CDR3 is 11 amino acids long. Trimming pared 6 bases from V and 6 bases from J, leaving 12 bases between. From germline, CDR1 is SQVTM and CDR2 ANQGSEA. Here the CDR3 DNA reads TGCAGCGTGACTTTGAGGGGCGAGCAGTACTTC. This sequence encodes CSVTLRGEQYF.

As to this clonotype: Since a much larger clone is just one base distant, this may be a read error. The chain combines TRBV4-1 with TRBJ2-7; D is possibly TRBD1 (7 bases). Per germline, CDR1 MGHRA and CDR2 YSYEKL. The V end was cut by 1 base, the J end by 10 bases, with 14 bases between. This CDR3 has 13 amino acids. The CDR3 loop reads CASSQVPGDSQYF. In DNA form, the CDR3 reads TGCGCCAGCAGCCAAGTTCCGGGGGACAGCCAGTACTTC.

The chain uses TRBV7-9 and TRBJ2-7, with TRBD1 as a possible D gene (5 bases). Germline loops: CDR1 SEHNR, CDR2 FQNEAQ (reference sequence). This CDR3 comprises 14 residues. V lost 5 bases and J 0 bases, leaving 11 bases between the germline ends. CDR3: CASSHSGNSYEQYF. The CDR3 DNA reads TGTGCCAGCAGCCACTCAGGGAACTCCTACGAGCAGTACTTC.

This clonotype was detected many times. This chain links TRBV4-3 with TRBJ2-1; D gene unclear. V shed 0 bases and J shed 10 bases, with 19 bases lying between them. The CDR3 sequence is 16 residues long. Germline V gene data show CDR1 as LGHNA and CDR2 as YSLEER. CDR3 bases: TGCGCCAGCAGCCAAGATCGTATTGGCGGCACGAGAGAGCAGTTCTTC. Translated, it gives CASSQDRIGGTREQFF.

Turning to this clonotype: A read error may be the cause here, since a much bigger clone is one base away. This chain joins TRBV4-3 and TRBJ2-7, with no clear D. V lost 0 bases and J 4 bases, leaving 13 bases between the germline ends. Looked up from germline, CDR1 is LGHNA and CDR2 is YSLEER. CDR3 length: 15 amino acids. CDR3 protein: CASSQDNSLGYEQYF. CDR3 in DNA: TGCGCCAGCAGCCAAGATAACTCCCTGGGGTACGAGCAGTACTTC.

About this clonotype: A clone one base away is much larger, so this may be a read error. The CDR3 DNA reads TGCAGTGCTACAGGACCGGGATATCTAGAGGGAAACACAGATACGCAGTATTTT. It encodes CSATGPGYLEGNTDTQYF. The chain has TRBV20-1 and TRBJ2-3; D might be TRBD2 (5 bases). There are 18 residues in the CDR3. Germline CDR1 DFQATT, CDR2 SNEGSKA (reference sequence). V was pared by 4 bases and J by 2 bases, with 25 bases between.

In regard to this clonotype: A single base separates this from a much larger clone, so it may be a read error. The V and J genes are TRBV24-1 and TRBJ2-5, with D maybe TRBD1 (8 bases). Germline loops: CDR1 KGHDR, CDR2 SFDVKD. V shed 4 bases and J shed 4 bases, with 15 bases lying between them. CDR3 length: 15 residues. This chain's CDR3 is CATSEGQGGGETQYF. The CDR3 DNA reads as TGTGCCACCAGTGAAGGACAGGGAGGGGGAGAGACCCAGTACTTC.

This sequence joins TRBV27 and TRBJ1-4, with D possibly TRBD1 on 5 matching bases. Germline values: CDR1 MNHEY, CDR2 SMNVEV (reference sequence). The CDR3 runs to 15 residues. Deletions cut 5 bases from V and 4 bases from J, with 14 bases between. The CDR3 DNA sequence: TGTGCCAGCAGTAAAGGGACCGCCCATAATGAAAAACTGTTTTTT. Protein sequence: CASSKGTAHNEKLFF.

On this clonotype itself: At one boundary the junction diverges from the germline segment, which might be a read error. The chain carries TRBV12-3 or TRBV12-4 and TRBJ1-5, with D maybe TRBD1 (6 bases). This CDR3 contains 15 residues. The chain's CDR3 is CASSNRQDSNQPQRF. The CDR3 nucleotides are TGTGCCAGCAGTAACCGACAGGACTCTAATCAGCCCCAGCGTTTT.

Turning to this clonotype: An end of the junction differs from the germline gene, which may be a read error. The V and J genes are TRBV6-6 and TRBJ2-7; D may correspond to TRBD1 or TRBD2 (5 bases each). The germline CDR1 and CDR2 sequences are MNHNY and SVGAGI (reference sequence). The CDR3 extends over 14 amino acids. The CDR3 sequence is CTSSYSGGSYEQYF. CDR3 nucleotides: TGTACCAGCAGTTACTCTGGGGGCTCCTACGAGCAGTACTTC.

This clonotype was detected many times. The chain links TRBV7-9 to TRBJ1-1; no firm D call. CDR3 length: 12 residues. Looked up from germline, CDR1 is SEHNR and CDR2 is FQNEAQ (reference sequence). Trimming stripped 5 bases from V and 5 bases from J, with 9 bases between. The CDR3 loop reads CASSRTGTEAFF. CDR3 coding DNA: TGTGCCAGCAGCCGTACGGGGACTGAAGCTTTCTTT.

This clonotype was seen a few times. The genes are TRBV29-1 and TRBJ2-7; 8 bases are shared with TRBD1. This CDR3 is 13 amino acids long. Trimming cost V 6 bases and J 0 bases; bases outside gene matches: 4. CDR1 and CDR2 (germline): SQVTM, ANQGSEA. In nucleotides, the CDR3 is TGCAGCGTGAAGACAGGGGACTCCTACGAGCAGTACTTC. Protein: CSVKTGDSYEQYF.

This clonotype was recorded only once. Because the CDR3 is missing its conserved closing phenylalanine or tryptophan, this is likely a read error. The J gene is TRBJ2-5, the V gene TRBV19; D perhaps matches TRBD2 (6 bases). Germline-derived CDR1 and CDR2 are LNHDA and SQIVND (reference sequence). The CDR3 has 18 amino acids. V was clipped by 0 bases and J by 9 bases, with 26 bases between them. The DNA for the CDR3 is TGTGCCAGTAGTATAGACGGATTGGATGGGACTCCCTCTGCGGCCCAGTACTCC. Translated, it gives CASSIDGLDGTPSAAQYS.

This clonotype has at least ten counts. The V call is TRBV7-8, the J call TRBJ1-1; D possibly corresponds to TRBD1 (5 bases). V lost 5 bases and J 2 bases, leaving 24 bases between the germline ends. CDR1 and CDR2 from the germline V gene are SGHVS and FQNEAQ. CDR3 size: 18 residues. The CDR3 is CASSELTSPRGLNTEAFF. CDR3 bases: TGTGCCAGCAGCGAGTTAACAAGTCCACGGGGACTAAACACTGAAGCTTTCTTT.

J is TRBJ2-6 and V is TRBV15; 13 bases line up with TRBD2. Germline CDR1 reads LNHNV; CDR2 reads YYDKDF (reference sequence). This CDR3 contains 21 residues. The junction had 8 bases not matched to a gene; V was cut back by 0 bases and J by 0 bases. CDR3 DNA: TGTGCCACCAGCAGAGAGACTAGCGGGGGGTTCTCCCTCTCTGGGGCCAACGTCCTGACTTTC. As protein: CATSRETSGGFSLSGANVLTF.

This clonotype was seen ten or more times. The chain is built from TRBV20-1 and TRBJ1-3; D unresolved. Deletions cut 2 bases from V and 0 bases from J, with 8 bases between. Germline loops: CDR1 DFQATT, CDR2 SNEGSKA (reference sequence). The CDR3 extends over 14 amino acids. CDR3 sequence: CSARLAYSGNTIYF. The CDR3 nucleotides are TGCAGTGCTAGATTGGCTTACTCTGGAAACACCATATATTTT.

This clonotype showed up many times. The chain has TRBV19 and TRBJ1-1; a possible D gene is TRBD1 (6 bases). In germline, CDR1 is LNHDA, CDR2 SQIVND (reference sequence). The CDR3 extends over 15 amino acids. V shed 7 bases and J shed 4 bases, with 19 bases lying between them. This CDR3 is CASTPEGGAFTEAFF. CDR3 DNA sequence: TGTGCCAGTACCCCGGAGGGGGGGGCTTTCACTGAAGCTTTCTTT.

As to this clonotype: This may be a read error: a much more frequent sequence differs by one nucleotide. The chain has TRBV24-1 and TRBJ1-5; TRBD1 matches at 10 bases. This CDR3 has 16 amino acids. Trimming cost V 4 bases and J 7 bases; bases outside gene matches: 9. The V gene's germline CDR1 is KGHDR and CDR2 SFDVKD. DNA of the CDR3: TGTGCCACCAGTGACCCGGGACAGGGGTTGAAGCAGCCCCAGCATTTT. Protein sequence: CATSDPGQGLKQPQHF.

The CDR3 nucleotides are TGTGCCAGCAGCCCCGACAGGGGCGTGGGGAACACTGAAGCTTTCTTT. Its translation is CASSPDRGVGNTEAFF. The rearrangement joins TRBV11-2 to TRBJ1-1, with TRBD1 matching over 8 bases. In germline, CDR1 is SGHAT, CDR2 FQNNGV. J was trimmed by 1 base and V by 5 bases; bases with no gene match: 9. The CDR3 is 16 amino acids.

This clonotype was seen ten or more times. The chain carries TRBV11-2 and TRBJ2-7, with D perhaps TRBD1 or TRBD2 (5 bases each). This CDR3 has 16 amino acids. The V and J ends lost 1 base and 0 bases respectively, with 13 bases between them. CDR1 and CDR2 (germline): SGHAT, FQNNGV. The CDR3 reads CASSLVFRGISYEQYF. The DNA for the CDR3 is TGTGCCAGCAGCTTAGTGTTCCGGGGCATCTCCTACGAGCAGTACTTC.

This clonotype was seen ten or more times. The V call is TRBV19, the J call TRBJ2-2, with D possibly being TRBD1 (6 bases). Germline V gene lookup returns CDR1 LNHDA and CDR2 SQIVND (reference sequence). V gave up 5 bases and J gave up 6 bases, with 7 bases separating them. The CDR3 covers 12 residues. The CDR3 region is CASSEGAGELFF. CDR3 coding DNA: TGTGCCAGTAGTGAGGGGGCCGGGGAGCTGTTTTTT.

The chain combines TRBV5-4 with TRBJ2-1; 7 bases match TRBD1. This CDR3 comprises 13 residues. In germline, CDR1 is SGHNT, CDR2 YYREEE (reference sequence). With 1 base clipped from V and 9 bases from J, the junction kept 4 bases outside the gene matches. DNA for the CDR3: TGTGCCAGCAGCTTGAGACAGGGCCCTGAGCAGTTCTTC. Amino acids: CASSLRQGPEQFF.

This clonotype was observed many times. The rearrangement links TRBV20-1 to TRBJ2-7, with D possibly matching TRBD1 (5 bases). CDR1 is DFQATT, CDR2 SNEGSKA, per germline (reference sequence). The CDR3 contains 15 residues. The V and J ends lost 3 bases and 0 bases respectively, with 15 bases between them. The CDR3: CSASGRGQSSYEQYF. Written as DNA, the CDR3 is TGCAGTGCTAGTGGTAGGGGCCAGAGCTCCTACGAGCAGTACTTC.

In its sample, this clonotype was seen many times. The gene calls are TRBV11-2 and TRBJ2-4; D unresolved. Germline CDR1 and CDR2: SGHAT and FQNNGV. V was cut by 5 bases and J by 0 bases, with 11 bases left in between. This CDR3 is built from 15 residues. The CDR3 loop reads CASSPSRLAKNIQYF. CDR3 nucleotide sequence: TGTGCCAGCAGCCCCTCCCGGTTAGCCAAAAACATTCAGTACTTC.

This clonotype occurred a few times. The V call is TRBV11-3, the J call TRBJ2-1; 7 bases match TRBD2. Trimming at V came to 5 bases and at J to 7 bases, leaving 5 bases not matched to a gene. This CDR3 comprises 13 residues. Per the germline V gene, CDR1 is SGHNT and CDR2 is YENEEA. CDR3 loop: CASSPDSGNEQFF. CDR3 coding DNA: TGTGCCAGCAGCCCGGATAGCGGGAATGAGCAGTTCTTC.

This clonotype was counted at least ten times. The CDR3, as DNA: TGTGCCAGCAGCTTTCCGGGAACCTACAATGAGCAGTTCTTC. This gives the protein CASSFPGTYNEQFF. This rearrangement joins TRBV7-9 to TRBJ2-1; D is perhaps TRBD2 (5 bases). This CDR3 has 14 residues. V was pared by 3 bases and J by 2 bases, with 8 bases between. Per the germline V gene, CDR1 is SEHNR and CDR2 is FQNEAQ (reference sequence).

This clonotype was recorded only once. A read error may explain this, as a much larger clone is one base away. No conserved phenylalanine or tryptophan ends this CDR3, so it is likely a read error. This rearrangement joins TRBV7-9 to TRBJ1-5; D is possibly TRBD1 (5 bases). CDR1 and CDR2 (germline): SEHNR, FQNEAQ (reference sequence). The CDR3 length is 13 residues. Between the trimmed V and J ends, which lost 7 bases and 13 bases, there was a span of 20 bases. The CDR3: CASTPEGTANQHL. CDR3 nucleotides: TGTGCCAGCACACCCGAAGGGACGGCTAATCAGCATCTT.

The chain joins TRBV27 to TRBJ2-5, with D possibly being TRBD1 (6 bases). Germline assignment: CDR1 MNHEY and CDR2 SMNVEV (reference sequence). The CDR3 covers 14 residues. V dropped 3 bases and J dropped 1 base, with 9 bases sitting between them. In nucleotides, the CDR3 is TGTGCCAGCAGTTTCCAGGGGAGCCAAGAGACCCAGTACTTC. Translating gives CASSFQGSQETQYF.

This clonotype came up once. The DNA is left out, because the CDR3 cannot be placed on it with certainty; the CDR3 is given as TCRdb lists it. V and J are TRBV28 and TRBJ2-7; the DNA was not used to check the table's D call, TRBD1. The germline CDR1 and CDR2 sequences are MDHEN and SYDVKM. From its first to its last residue, the CDR3 has 18 amino acids. CDR3 loop: CASSLYPTVGQGTYEQCF.